Listed below are T cell receptor beta chains from one sample, sequenced in a study of CD8+ T cells in alopecia areata. Profiled with immunoSEQ multiplex PCR; TCRdb holds only in-frame clones, not every one. The sample shows 65,000 to 90,000 clones, approximately 50% of them seen only once. Material for sequencing was NKG2D-high CD8+ T cells sorted from blood. All receptors derive from a human donor with alopecia areata. CDR3s include the opening cysteine and the closing phenylalanine or tryptophan.

cdr3_length j_call v_call cdr3_aa
13 TRBJ2-4 TRBV27 CASSPNGQGIQYF
12 TRBJ2-1 TRBV2 CASSEGRNEQFF
17 TRBJ2-3 TRBV7-9 CASSGTPKDPDADTQYF
13 TRBJ2-1 TRBV30 CAWAGPGGHEQFF
13 TRBJ2-7 TRBV4-1 CASSHRGSYEQYF
12 TRBJ2-7 TRBV29-1 CSVGGSGNEQYF
12 TRBJ2-7 TRBV28 CASSLGPSEQYF
16 TRBJ2-1 TRBV28 CASSFIAGFSYNEQFF
16 TRBJ2-4 TRBV7-9 CASSPSGNRAKNIQYF
14 TRBJ1-2 TRBV29-1 CSVVDDSSNYGYTF
15 TRBJ2-4 TRBV4-1 CASTPTELAKNIQYF
14 TRBJ2-7 TRBV2 CASLIDRGSYEQYF
12 TRBJ1-1 TRBV5-6 CASSQPNTEAFF
11 TRBJ1-1 TRBV4-1 CASSLHTEAFF
15 TRBJ2-2 TRBV28 CASSIQGRSTGELFF
13 TRBJ2-2 TRBV29-1 CSVELANTGELFF
16 TRBJ2-2 TRBV28 CASSPPSGANTGELFF
15 TRBJ2-1 TRBV6-5 CASSYSRLAPNEQFF
13 TRBJ1-1 TRBV27 CASSNEYRAEAFF
12 TRBJ2-1 TRBV6-5 CASSRNSNEQFF
14 TRBJ2-7 TRBV5-6 CASSETGSPYEQYF
11 TRBJ1-1 TRBV5-1 CASSLPGPAFF
14 TRBJ2-7 TRBV27 CASSYKGRAYEQYF
14 TRBJ2-5 TRBV7-2 CASSPRDSQETQYF
12 TRBJ1-1 TRBV29-1 CSVPGTDTEAFF
11 TRBJ1-1 TRBV29-1 CSVDKNTEAFF
15 TRBJ2-7 TRBV7-8 CASSQLQGRWYEQYF
13 TRBJ1-2 TRBV7-3 CASSSTGYYGYTF
11 TRBJ2-1 TRBV19 CATLDYNEQFF
11 TRBJ2-2 TRBV12-5 CASGLRGELFF
14 TRBJ2-1 TRBV28 CASSLPADSNEQFF
16 TRBJ2-1 TRBV30 CAWRSRDRRPYNEQFF
13 TRBJ2-7 TRBV28 CASSLGSSYEQYF
12 TRBJ1-2 TRBV7-3 CASSLGDSGYTF
13 TRBJ2-3 TRBV5-1 CASSDEEADTQYF
15 TRBJ2-1 TRBV12-5 CASGPQGPTYNEQFF
13 TRBJ2-7 TRBV5-1 CASSLAASYEQYF
19 TRBJ2-2 TRBV9 CASSTRRGEAGDGTGELFF
11 TRBJ2-5 TRBV28 CASSLGETQYF
14 TRBJ2-2 TRBV29-1 CSVGLAGESGELFF
16 TRBJ2-1 TRBV6-6 CASSYETSGSYNEQFF
14 TRBJ1-2 TRBV27 CASSLSVSNYGYTF
14 TRBJ2-7 TRBV5-4 CASSQIGGPYEQYF
12 TRBJ1-5 TRBV14 CANVGVFQPQHF
16 TRBJ2-7 TRBV7-8 CASSSTEREAFYEQYF
12 TRBJ2-3 TRBV2 CASSAGLPLGYF
13 TRBJ2-7 TRBV29-1 CSVSGRDHYEQYF
12 TRBJ2-1 TRBV29-1 CSVPPRGNEQFF
13 TRBJ2-3 TRBV5-1 CASKMWSTDTQYF
14 TRBJ2-5 TRBV4-1 CASSQEPYGETQYF
12 TRBJ2-7 TRBV6-5 CASSSLAYEQYF
13 TRBJ2-1 TRBV29-1 CSVAGLAVNEQFF
14 TRBJ2-7 TRBV5-1 CASSLEEGMGEQYF
14 TRBJ1-1 TRBV28 CASRADRAHTEAFF
13 TRBJ2-1 TRBV29-1 CSVVGVSYNEQFF
13 TRBJ2-5 TRBV4-1 CASSQEGGETQYF
14 TRBJ2-7 TRBV25-1 CASSEGLGSVGQYF
11 TRBJ1-1 TRBV29-1 CSVKTGTEAFF
13 TRBJ2-7 TRBV30 CAWSVRGIYEQYF
13 TRBJ2-1 TRBV2 CASNYGTNNEQFF